This TCR beta chain comes out of a study of early stage breast cancer tumors. Some clones are missing from TCRdb's copy, which holds only in-frame ones; the method was immunoSEQ multiplex PCR. The repertoire holds 9,000 or so clones, with 65% to 70% as singletons. Looked up from germline, CDR1 is SNHLY and CDR2 is FYNNEI. The V and J ends lost 6 bases and 3 bases, in that order; junction bases with no gene match: 6. The CDR3 sequence is 17 residues long. On this clone: Its specificity is not known.

Study-level findings and limits: In about 85% of the 16 patients, blood comparison separated tumor from normal breast.

V gene TRBV2 combines with J gene TRBJ2-6, with 12 bases matching TRBD1. Sequencing was carried out using breast tumor tissue. This TCR was recovered from a person between 50 and 60 years old with breast cancer. This chain's CDR3 is CASRGTGGLFGANVLTF. CDR3 nucleotide sequence: TGTGCCAGCAGAGGGACAGGGGGCCTCTTTGGGGCCAACGTCCTGACTTTC.